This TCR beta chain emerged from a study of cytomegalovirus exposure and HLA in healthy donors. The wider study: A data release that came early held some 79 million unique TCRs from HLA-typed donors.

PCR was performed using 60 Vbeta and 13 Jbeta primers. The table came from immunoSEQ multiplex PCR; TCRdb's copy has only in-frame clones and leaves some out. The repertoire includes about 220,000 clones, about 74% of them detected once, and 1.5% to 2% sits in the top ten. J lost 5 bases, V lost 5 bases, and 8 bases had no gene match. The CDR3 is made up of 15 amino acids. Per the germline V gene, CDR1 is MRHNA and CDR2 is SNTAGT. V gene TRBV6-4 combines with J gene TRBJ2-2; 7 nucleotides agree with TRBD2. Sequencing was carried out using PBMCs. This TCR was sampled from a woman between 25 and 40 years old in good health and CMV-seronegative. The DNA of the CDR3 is TGTGCCAGCAGTCGGGTGGCGGGAGATACCGGGGAGCTGTTTTTT. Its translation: CASSRVAGDTGELFF.